The present T cell receptor (beta chain) was sequenced within a study of blood T cell repertoires in COVID-19. The table came from immunoSEQ multiplex PCR; TCRdb's copy has only in-frame clones and leaves some out. The profile shows 150,000 or so clones, about nine tenths of them singletons. The V and J ends lost 3 bases and 1 base respectively, with 9 bases between them. Germline V gene sequence: CDR1 MDHEN, CDR2 SYDVKM. The CDR3 spans 14 residues. The TCR sequence derives from a man of 80 years or more with acute or convalescent COVID-19. Sequencing input: peripheral blood. This chain links TRBV28 with TRBJ2-5; a weak D match, TRBD2 (5 bases). The CDR3 nucleotides are TGTGCCAGCAGTTTGATAGCGTTCCAAGAGACCCAGTACTTC. This sequence encodes CASSLIAFQETQYF.